This is a list of T cell receptor beta chains from one sample in a study of cytomegalovirus exposure and HLA in healthy donors. Produced via immunoSEQ multiplex PCR; TCRdb's table is partial and in-frame only. This table holds more than 80,000 clones, 64% found once. Sequencing was performed on PBMCs. These receptors were taken from a man in his sixties in good health and CMV-seronegative. Each CDR3 is given with its conserved first and last residue. Fields, in order: clone size, J gene, D gene, V gene, CDR3 DNA, CDR3 protein. D genes are given only for firm matches. For some rows the clone size is stated as once, few or many, or as a class when expanded; others skip it.

abundance: once; j_gene: TRBJ2-5; d_gene: .; v_gene: TRBV5-1; CDR3nt: TGCGCCAGCAGCCCGGAAAGGGGGGGAGAGACCCAGTACTTC; CDR3aa: CASSPERGGETQYF
abundance: .; j_gene: TRBJ1-2; d_gene: TRBD1; v_gene: TRBV30; CDR3nt: TGTGCCTGGAGCAATACAGGGGGCAAGGGCTACACCTTC; CDR3aa: CAWSNTGGKGYTF
abundance: .; j_gene: TRBJ1-2; d_gene: TRBD1; v_gene: TRBV6-1; CDR3nt: TGTGCCAGCAGTGAACAGCCCACAGGGGCCAATGGCTACACCTTC; CDR3aa: CASSEQPTGANGYTF
abundance: .; j_gene: TRBJ2-7; d_gene: .; v_gene: TRBV28; CDR3nt: TGTGCCAGCAGCTCGTTCTACGAGCAGTACTTC; CDR3aa: CASSSFYEQYF
abundance: few; j_gene: TRBJ2-4; d_gene: .; v_gene: TRBV30; CDR3nt: TGTGCCTGGAGTGTAGCAGGTCTAGCCAAAAACATTCAGTACTTC; CDR3aa: CAWSVAGLAKNIQYF
abundance: .; j_gene: TRBJ2-7; d_gene: .; v_gene: TRBV7-3; CDR3nt: TGTGCCAGCAGCTTAACGTTGGGAGACCCCCATTACTTC; CDR3aa: CASSLTLGDPHYF
abundance: .; j_gene: TRBJ2-7; d_gene: TRBD1; v_gene: TRBV5-1; CDR3nt: TGCGCCAGCAGCATGACAGGGGATGGATTCTACGAGCAGTACTTC; CDR3aa: CASSMTGDGFYEQYF
abundance: few; j_gene: TRBJ1-1; d_gene: .; v_gene: TRBV11-2; CDR3nt: TGTGCCAGCAGCTTAGATTTGGGGGGGACGGCTTTCTTT; CDR3aa: CASSLDLGGTAFF
abundance: few; j_gene: TRBJ1-1; d_gene: .; v_gene: TRBV11-3; CDR3nt: TGTGCCAGCAGCTCAACCGGGACATCAAACACTGAAGCTTTCTTT; CDR3aa: CASSSTGTSNTEAFF
abundance: few; j_gene: TRBJ2-2; d_gene: .; v_gene: TRBV19; CDR3nt: TGTGCCAGCACAGAGCGACAGAAGAACACCGGGGAGCTGTTTTTT; CDR3aa: CASTERQKNTGELFF
abundance: .; j_gene: TRBJ2-5; d_gene: TRBD1; v_gene: TRBV28; CDR3nt: TGTGCCAGCAGGGGGACAGTGGGGACCCAGTACTTC; CDR3aa: CASRGTVGTQYF
abundance: .; j_gene: TRBJ2-2; d_gene: .; v_gene: TRBV10-3; CDR3nt: TGTGCCATCAGTGGGAAGGGGCACACCGGGGAGCTGTTTTTT; CDR3aa: CAISGKGHTGELFF
abundance: .; j_gene: TRBJ2-5; d_gene: .; v_gene: TRBV6-6; CDR3nt: TGTGCCAGCAGTTCCACCGTAGGCAGGGGGGCGGGGACCCAGTACTTC; CDR3aa: CASSSTVGRGAGTQYF
abundance: few; j_gene: TRBJ1-1; d_gene: .; v_gene: TRBV18; CDR3nt: TGTGCCAGCTCACCACGGCAGAACACTGAAGCTTTCTTT; CDR3aa: CASSPRQNTEAFF
abundance: .; j_gene: TRBJ1-4; d_gene: .; v_gene: TRBV30; CDR3nt: TGTGCCTGGAGTGTTGGAATTAGCGAAAAACTGTTTTTT; CDR3aa: CAWSVGISEKLFF
abundance: .; j_gene: TRBJ1-3; d_gene: TRBD1; v_gene: TRBV10-3; CDR3nt: TGTGCCATCAGTGCGAACAGGGGGTCTGGAAACACCATATATTTT; CDR3aa: CAISANRGSGNTIYF
abundance: .; j_gene: TRBJ1-2; d_gene: TRBD1; v_gene: TRBV9; CDR3nt: TGTGCCAGCACCACGGGACAGTTTAACTATGGCTACACCTTC; CDR3aa: CASTTGQFNYGYTF
abundance: .; j_gene: TRBJ2-7; d_gene: TRBD1; v_gene: TRBV19; CDR3nt: TGTGCCAGTAGCAAGACAGGGATATCCGACGAGCAGTACTTC; CDR3aa: CASSKTGISDEQYF
abundance: .; j_gene: TRBJ2-3; d_gene: .; v_gene: TRBV2; CDR3nt: TGTGCCAGCAGTGAAGAGCGTCTCACAGATACGCAGTATTTT; CDR3aa: CASSEERLTDTQYF
abundance: .; j_gene: TRBJ2-1; d_gene: .; v_gene: TRBV6-5; CDR3nt: TGTGCCAGCAGTTACACAGCGGGCAACGCTTACAATGAGCAGTTCTTC; CDR3aa: CASSYTAGNAYNEQFF
abundance: .; j_gene: TRBJ1-5; d_gene: .; v_gene: TRBV19; CDR3nt: TGTGCCAGTAGTATAGTTAAGAGCAGCAATCAGCCCCAGCATTTT; CDR3aa: CASSIVKSSNQPQHF
abundance: few; j_gene: TRBJ1-2; d_gene: .; v_gene: TRBV20-1; CDR3nt: TGCAGTGCCACCCCAGGGTCGGGCTACACCTTC; CDR3aa: CSATPGSGYTF
abundance: .; j_gene: TRBJ2-2; d_gene: .; v_gene: TRBV7-9; CDR3nt: TGTGCCAGCAGCTTACAGATCACCGGGGAGCTGTTTTTT; CDR3aa: CASSLQITGELFF
abundance: .; j_gene: TRBJ1-4; d_gene: TRBD1; v_gene: TRBV11-3; CDR3nt: TGTGCCAGCAGCTTGGGACAGGGCCGGGAAAAACTGTTTTTT; CDR3aa: CASSLGQGREKLFF
abundance: .; j_gene: TRBJ2-7; d_gene: .; v_gene: TRBV9; CDR3nt: TGTGCCAGCAATAATCAGGGCTACGAGCAGTACTTC; CDR3aa: CASNNQGYEQYF
abundance: few; j_gene: TRBJ1-2; d_gene: .; v_gene: TRBV7-2; CDR3nt: TGTGCCAGCAAGGCAGGGAGGTACTATGGCTACACCTTC; CDR3aa: CASKAGRYYGYTF
abundance: .; j_gene: TRBJ1-6; d_gene: .; v_gene: TRBV6-1; CDR3nt: TGTGCCAGCAGTCCAGGGTTTGGTGTGCATTCACCCCTCCACTTT; CDR3aa: CASSPGFGVHSPLHF
abundance: .; j_gene: TRBJ1-1; d_gene: .; v_gene: TRBV5-6; CDR3nt: TGTGCCAGCGAGTATCAAGGACAGACCTCCGTTGAAGCTTTCTTT; CDR3aa: CASEYQGQTSVEAFF
abundance: few; j_gene: TRBJ2-1; d_gene: .; v_gene: TRBV7-3; CDR3nt: TGTGCCAGCAGCTTAGCGTTCCAGTTCTTC; CDR3aa: CASSLAFQFF
abundance: .; j_gene: TRBJ2-6; d_gene: .; v_gene: TRBV5-1; CDR3nt: TGCGCCAGCAGCCCTCAAGGAGCTGGGGCCAACGTCCTGACTTTC; CDR3aa: CASSPQGAGANVLTF
abundance: .; j_gene: TRBJ2-1; d_gene: .; v_gene: TRBV19; CDR3nt: TGTGCCAGTAGTATTTCGCGGCGCCCCTACAATGAGCAGTTCTTC; CDR3aa: CASSISRRPYNEQFF
abundance: few; j_gene: TRBJ2-6; d_gene: TRBD2; v_gene: TRBV5-4; CDR3nt: TGTGCCAGCAGCTTGGCTGGGGGGGGAACTGGGGCCAACGTCCTGACTTTC; CDR3aa: CASSLAGGGTGANVLTF
abundance: .; j_gene: TRBJ1-5; d_gene: TRBD1; v_gene: TRBV6-4; CDR3nt: TGTGCCAGGGCGGGGGTGGCGGGAGGGGGCGCGGGATCCTATCAGCCCCAGCATTTT; CDR3aa: CARAGVAGGGAGSYQPQHF
abundance: .; j_gene: TRBJ1-4; d_gene: .; v_gene: TRBV19; CDR3nt: TGTGCCAGTAGTATCGATGGGGCAGGGAATGAAAAACTGTTTTTT; CDR3aa: CASSIDGAGNEKLFF
abundance: few; j_gene: TRBJ2-1; d_gene: TRBD2; v_gene: TRBV30; CDR3nt: TGTGCCTGGAGTGCTAGCGGGATTTACAATGAGCAGTTCTTC; CDR3aa: CAWSASGIYNEQFF
abundance: once; j_gene: TRBJ2-5; d_gene: .; v_gene: TRBV29-1; CDR3nt: TGCAGCGTTGCGGCCAGGGCAGGGGAGACCCAGTACTTC; CDR3aa: CSVAARAGETQYF
abundance: .; j_gene: TRBJ2-1; d_gene: TRBD2; v_gene: TRBV28; CDR3nt: TGTGCCAGCAGCCGGGCGGGGGGAGACAATGAGCAGTTCTTC; CDR3aa: CASSRAGGDNEQFF
abundance: few; j_gene: TRBJ2-1; d_gene: TRBD1; v_gene: TRBV5-1; CDR3nt: TGCGCCAGCAGCTCTTCTCGGACAGGATACAATGAGCAGTTCTTC; CDR3aa: CASSSSRTGYNEQFF
abundance: few; j_gene: TRBJ2-2; d_gene: .; v_gene: TRBV14; CDR3nt: TGTGCCAGCAGTCCGGGTACCGGGGAGCTGTTTTTT; CDR3aa: CASSPGTGELFF
abundance: .; j_gene: TRBJ2-7; d_gene: TRBD1; v_gene: TRBV19; CDR3nt: TGTGCCAGTAGGACAAGGGACAGGGGCAACGAGCAGTACTTC; CDR3aa: CASRTRDRGNEQYF
abundance: .; j_gene: TRBJ1-1; d_gene: .; v_gene: TRBV7-7; CDR3nt: TGTGCTAGCAGCTTATATCGGGGGACGGACACTGAAGCTTTCTTT; CDR3aa: CASSLYRGTDTEAFF
abundance: few; j_gene: TRBJ2-2; d_gene: .; v_gene: TRBV10-2; CDR3nt: TGCGCCAGCAGTGGTAGCACCGGGGAGCTGTTTTTT; CDR3aa: CASSGSTGELFF
abundance: .; j_gene: TRBJ2-1; d_gene: .; v_gene: TRBV18; CDR3nt: TGTGCCAGCTCACCCCCCTTACAGGGTCTTACCTACAATGAGCAGTTCTTC; CDR3aa: CASSPPLQGLTYNEQFF